A single sample gave rise to the 14 T cell receptor beta chains below, sequenced in a study of cytotoxic CD8 clonotypes in ibrutinib-treated CLL. Sequenced by immunoSEQ multiplex PCR; TCRdb stores in-frame clones only, minus some. This table has over 200,000 clones, about four fifths appearing once. The sample was PBMCs, taken after 12 months of ibrutinib treatment. Receptors were obtained from a human donor with chronic lymphocytic leukemia.

This chain connects TRBV9 to TRBJ1-1; D unresolved. This CDR3 comprises 15 residues. Trimming cost V 3 bases and J 2 bases, with 14 bases left between them. CDR1 is SGDLS, CDR2 YYNGEE, per germline. CDR3 in amino acids: CASSASLQENTEAFF. In DNA, the CDR3 is TGTGCCAGCAGCGCCTCCCTGCAGGAAAACACTGAAGCTTTCTTT.

This rearrangement joins TRBV21-1 to TRBJ1-1; the D call TRBD1 from the table was never checked on the DNA. TRBV21-1 is marked as a pseudogene. The CDR3 is 13 amino acids. CDR3 bases: TGTGCCAGCAGCGATGGACAGGGCACTGAAGCTTTCTTT. This translates into CASSDGQGTEAFF.

The chain recombines TRBV4-1 with TRBJ2-2; 7 bases line up with TRBD1. Germline CDR1 and CDR2: MGHRA and YSYEKL. Trimming cost V 1 base and J 6 bases; bases outside gene matches: 2. The CDR3 spans 14 residues. CDR3 amino acids: CASSQVQGAGELFF. For the CDR3, the DNA is TGCGCCAGCAGCCAAGTGCAGGGGGCCGGGGAGCTGTTTTTT.

The chain has TRBV7-8 and TRBJ1-2, with D tentatively TRBD1 (5 bases). CDR1 is SGHVS and CDR2 is FQNEAQ in the germline V gene. V shed 1 base and J shed 5 bases, with 14 bases lying between them. The CDR3 sequence is 15 residues long. The CDR3, as DNA: TGTGCCAGCAGCTTAGAGGCGGGGCTAGGGTATGGCTACACCTTC. This gives the protein CASSLEAGLGYGYTF.

The J gene is TRBJ2-7, the V gene TRBV18; D gene uncertain. Germline CDR1 KGHSH, CDR2 LQKENI. V lost 3 bases and J lost 5, with 8 bases in between. This CDR3 spans 12 amino acids. CDR3: CASSPFTDEQYF. The CDR3 DNA sequence: TGTGCCAGCTCACCCTTCACGGACGAGCAGTACTTC. The full variable domain, in which reference TRBV18 and TRBJ2-7 provide the parts outside the CDR3, is NAGVMQNPRHLVRRRGQEARLRCSPMKGHSHVYWYRQLPEEGLKFMVYLQKENIIDESGMPKERFSAEFPKEGPSILRIQQVVRGDSAAYFCASSPFTDEQYFGPGTRLTVT.

The chain is built from TRBV15 and TRBJ1-2, with 8 bases that match TRBD1. The CDR3 is 13 residues long. Germline V CDR1 and CDR2: LNHNV, YYDKDF (reference sequence). The V segment lost 5 bases and the J segment 8 bases; nucleotides outside the gene matches: 7. The CDR3 DNA reads as TGTGCCACCAGCCCTAGGACAGGGAGCGGCTACACCTTC. It codes for CATSPRTGSGYTF.

The chain recombines TRBV29-1 with TRBJ1-4; no firm D call. The CDR3 spans 15 residues. V was trimmed by 0 bases and J by 6 bases, leaving 14 bases between them. Germline loops: CDR1 SQVTM, CDR2 ANQGSEA. The CDR3 is CSVEDFNGRDEKLFF. CDR3 nucleotide sequence: TGCAGCGTTGAAGATTTTAACGGCCGAGATGAAAAACTGTTTTTT.

The V and J genes are TRBV30 and TRBJ1-1, with D possibly being TRBD1 (5 bases). The V gene lost 0 bases and the J gene lost 11 bases, with 10 bases spanning the gap. The CDR3 has 11 amino acids. Germline loops: CDR1 GTSNPN, CDR2 SVGIG (reference sequence). CDR3 coding DNA: TGTGCCTGGAGTGTGGGGAGGGGCGCTTTCTTT. The encoded protein is CAWSVGRGAFF.

The rearrangement uses TRBV11-3 and TRBJ2-1; 9 bases line up with TRBD2. This CDR3 has 16 amino acids. Germline CDR1 SGHNT, CDR2 YENEEA. V was clipped by 3 bases and J by 5 bases; unmatched bases: 8. CDR3 sequence reads: CASSFGGTSLNNEQFF. The CDR3 region has the DNA TGTGCCAGCAGCTTCGGCGGGACTAGCCTAAACAATGAGCAGTTCTTC. The entire variable domain, with the rest obtained from reference TRBV11-3 and TRBJ2-1, is as follows: EAGVVQSPRYKIIEKKQPVAFWCNPISGHNTLYWYLQNLGQGPELLIRYENEEAVDDSQLPKDRFSAERLKGVDSTLKIQPAELGDSAVYLCASSFGGTSLNNEQFFGPGTRLTVL.

The V and J genes are TRBV6-5 and TRBJ1-4; TRBD1 matches at 7 bases. The CDR3 is made up of 13 amino acids. The germline V gene encodes CDR1 MNHEY and CDR2 SVGAGI. The V gene end was trimmed by 8 bases and the J gene end by 8 bases; junction bases not matched to a gene: 8. This chain's CDR3 is CASGENRGEKLFF. CDR3 in DNA: TGTGCCAGCGGGGAAAACAGGGGAGAAAAACTGTTTTTT.

The chain combines TRBV27 with TRBJ2-5; D is perhaps TRBD1 (7 bases). The CDR3 consists of 14 residues. The V end was cut by 2 bases, the J end by 4 bases, with 11 bases between. Looked up from germline, CDR1 is MNHEY and CDR2 is SMNVEV (reference sequence). For the CDR3, the DNA is TGTGCCAGCAGTTTACAGGGGGGAGCAGAGACCCAGTACTTC. Translated, it gives CASSLQGGAETQYF.

The chain combines TRBV18 with TRBJ2-1; D remains ambiguous. V was cut by 8 bases and J by 4 bases, with 9 bases left in between. The CDR3 sequence is 12 residues long. CDR1 KGHSH and CDR2 LQKENI come from the germline V gene. CDR3 in DNA: TGTGCCAGCACGTCCTTATACAATGAGCAGTTCTTC. Encoded protein: CASTSLYNEQFF. Full variable domain (rest looked up from reference TRBV18 and TRBJ2-1): NAGVMQNPRHLVRRRGQEARLRCSPMKGHSHVYWYRQLPEEGLKFMVYLQKENIIDESGMPKERFSAEFPKEGPSILRIQQVVRGDSAAYFCASTSLYNEQFFGPGTRLTVL.

The chain recombines TRBV2 with TRBJ2-3, with 8 bases lining up with TRBD2. V lost 7 bases and J lost 0; bases outside the gene matches: 15. The CDR3 spans 18 residues. Per germline, CDR1 SNHLY and CDR2 FYNNEI. The CDR3 sequence is CASTVLGGRTTSTDTQYF. CDR3 nucleotide sequence: TGTGCCAGCACGGTCCTGGGCGGGAGGACTACTAGCACAGATACGCAGTATTTT. The full variable domain, in which reference TRBV2 and TRBJ2-3 provide the parts outside the CDR3, is EPEVTQTPSHQVTQMGQEVILRCVPISNHLYFYWYRQILGQKVEFLVSFYNNEISEKSEIFDDQFSVERPDGSNFTLKIRSTKLEDSAMYFCASTVLGGRTTSTDTQYFGPGTRLTVL.

CDR3 sequence reads: CASSVSGNYGYTF. CDR3 sequence (DNA): TGTGCCAGCAGCGTAAGTGGGAACTATGGCTACACCTTC. The chain employs TRBV9 and TRBJ1-2, with D unclear. The CDR3 length is 13 residues. The ends were cut back, 1 base at V and 2 bases at J, with 6 bases in the middle. Germline CDR1 and CDR2: SGDLS and YYNGEE.